Listed here are 2 T cell receptor beta chains from one sample, sequenced in a study of T cell changes during pregnancy in multiple sclerosis. Profiled with immunoSEQ multiplex PCR; TCRdb holds only in-frame clones, not every one. The table lists some 8,700 clones, 80% to 90% of them singletons. This specimen consisted of CD8+ T cells from peripheral blood mononuclear cells, obtained in the first trimester of pregnancy. The receptor source for this set is a female donor in good health, enrolled as a control in a pregnancy study.

The DNA of the CDR3 is TGTGCCAGCAGCCCGGGACTAGACACAGATACGCAGTATTTT. It codes for CASSPGLDTDTQYF. The chain recombines TRBV6-1 with TRBJ2-3; 8 nucleotides align to TRBD2. This CDR3 contains 14 residues. Germline CDR1 reads MNHNS; CDR2 reads SASEGT. V shed 6 bases and J 2 bases; nucleotides not matched to a gene: 4.

The chain recombines TRBV28 with TRBJ2-6; 10 bases agree with TRBD1. Germline lookup yields CDR1 MDHEN and CDR2 SYDVKM. The CDR3 consists of 17 residues. J gave up 0 bases and V 5 bases, and 4 bases lay outside the gene matches. The CDR3 nucleotides read TGTGCCAGCAGTGCTTGGGACAGGGGCTCTGGGGCCAACGTCCTGACTTTC. Its protein product is CASSAWDRGSGANVLTF.